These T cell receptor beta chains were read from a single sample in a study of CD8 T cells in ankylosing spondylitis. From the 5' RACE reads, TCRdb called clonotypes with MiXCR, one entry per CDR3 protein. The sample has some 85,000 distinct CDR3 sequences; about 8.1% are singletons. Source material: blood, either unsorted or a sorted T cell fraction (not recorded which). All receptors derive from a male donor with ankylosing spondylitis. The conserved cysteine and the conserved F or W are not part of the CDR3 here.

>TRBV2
ASSGPRTGGLIDTEAF
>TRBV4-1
ASSQEDRKYHHGTQY
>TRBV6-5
ASSYSTSVYNEQF
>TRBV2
ASSTGTSLNYGYT
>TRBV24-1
ATARGGGYGYT
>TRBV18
ASSPRDSPNYGYT
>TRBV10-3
AISEWDRGYEQF
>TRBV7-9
ASSYSTYEQY
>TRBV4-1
ASSQEPLPSAYNEQF
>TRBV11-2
ASSRGTGSLTDTQY
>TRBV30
AWSFGDDEQY
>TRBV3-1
ASRPGLAGQHLGNEQF
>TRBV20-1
SACPLAGGPRDIQY
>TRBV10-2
ASSHLVAGDGETQY
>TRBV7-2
ASSGASHQPQH
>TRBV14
ASSGVPGLAGQSSHNEQF
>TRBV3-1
ASSSYAGGPYEQY
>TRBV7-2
ASSLPQGVMDTEAF
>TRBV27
ASSASGSTDTQY
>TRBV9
ASSSDSDTGELF